This T cell receptor beta chain was profiled in a study of T-cell memory formation after mild COVID-19. Trimming removed 2 bases from V and 3 bases from J; junction bases left unmatched: 7. The CDR3 is made up of 16 amino acids. General study findings and limits: There were some responding clones in pre-infection memory, which suggested that cross-reactive memory had joined.

TCRdb redid the calling of the 5' RACE reads with MiXCR, one entry per CDR3 protein. The sample shows roughly 600,000 distinct CDR3 sequences, roughly 18% of them seen only once. There are a few counts of this clonotype. What it recognizes is unknown. Sequenced: PBMCs or a T cell subset sorted from them (not recorded which). This clonotype was sampled from an adult woman who had mild COVID-19 (a few samples of this study predate the infection). Cell type and time point are not known. The V and J genes are TRBV12-3 or TRBV12-4 and TRBJ1-5; 7 bases are a match to TRBD1. CDR3: CASSLTRTGHNQPQHF. In DNA form, the CDR3 reads TGTGCCAGCAGTTTAACAAGGACAGGCCACAATCAGCCCCAGCATTTT.